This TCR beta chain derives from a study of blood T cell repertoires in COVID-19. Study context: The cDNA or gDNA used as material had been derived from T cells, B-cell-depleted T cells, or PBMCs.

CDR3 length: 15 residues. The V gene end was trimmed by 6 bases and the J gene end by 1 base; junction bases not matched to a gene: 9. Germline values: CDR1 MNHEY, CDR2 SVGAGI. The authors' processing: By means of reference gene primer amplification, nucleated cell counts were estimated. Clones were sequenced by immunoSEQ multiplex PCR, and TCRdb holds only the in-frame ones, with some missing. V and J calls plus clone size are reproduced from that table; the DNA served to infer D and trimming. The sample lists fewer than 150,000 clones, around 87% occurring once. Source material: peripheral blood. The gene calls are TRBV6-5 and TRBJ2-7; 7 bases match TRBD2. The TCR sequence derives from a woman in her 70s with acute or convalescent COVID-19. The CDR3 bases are TGTGCCAGCAGCTCCCTTGGGACTAAATCCTACGAGCAGTACTTC. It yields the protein CASSSLGTKSYEQYF.